The 21 T cell receptor beta chains below come from one sample, sequenced in a study of CD8+ T cells in alopecia areata. Isolated RNA was reverse transcribed into cDNA used as the sequencing template. TCRdb keeps only in-frame clones here, not all; method: immunoSEQ multiplex PCR. The data show under 200,000 clones, 55% to 75% seen once. Treatment noted: oral pan-JAK inhibitor, 5-10 mg twice daily. The sequencing here drew on CD4+ T cells sorted from blood, taken at week 4, from a patient treated with tofacitinib. These TCRs come from a human donor with alopecia areata.

The chain joins TRBV15 to TRBJ1-6; D perhaps matches TRBD1 (5 bases). Germline CDR1 and CDR2: LNHNV and YYDKDF (reference sequence). The CDR3 length is 16 residues. Trimming left V 1 base short and J 5 bases short, with 12 bases between. This CDR3 is CATSRGGGAHNSPLHF. CDR3 DNA: TGTGCCACCAGCAGAGGCGGCGGGGCACATAATTCACCCCTCCACTTT.

The V gene is TRBV20-1, the J gene TRBJ2-2; D perhaps matches TRBD2 (5 bases). CDR1 is DFQATT, CDR2 SNEGSKA, per germline (reference sequence). V lost 7 bases and J 6 bases, leaving 9 bases between the germline ends. The CDR3 length is 11 residues. The CDR3 DNA reads as TGCAGTGTATTGCGGGCCGGGGAGCTGTTTTTT. Protein sequence: CSVLRAGELFF.

V gene TRBV30 combines with J gene TRBJ2-7, with D perhaps assigned TRBD1 or TRBD2 (5 bases each). The CDR3 contains 13 residues. Germline CDR1 reads GTSNPN; CDR2 reads SVGIG (reference sequence). V shed 4 bases and J shed 7 bases, with 17 bases lying between them. The DNA of the CDR3 is TGTGCCTGGACTCGACAGACCTCGGGGGAGCAGTACTTC. Amino acid sequence: CAWTRQTSGEQYF.

This clone was seen more than once but under ten times. This chain connects TRBV11-1 to TRBJ2-6, with 10 bases fitting TRBD1. Germline V lookup: CDR1 SGHAT, CDR2 FQDESV (reference sequence). Trimming took 2 bases from V and 3 from J; bases not matched to a gene: 4. CDR3 size: 17 residues. CDR3 protein: CASSLRTGGNGANVLTF. CDR3 DNA: TGTGCCAGCAGCTTAAGGACAGGGGGTAATGGGGCCAACGTCCTGACTTTC.

This clone is medium-sized in the sample. V and J are TRBV2 and TRBJ2-1; D gene uncertain. The CDR3 sequence is 13 residues long. The germline V and J ends were trimmed by 3 bases and 4 bases, with 7 bases remaining between them. Germline lookup yields CDR1 SNHLY and CDR2 FYNNEI. For the CDR3, the DNA is TGTGCCAGCAGTGAGAGAGGATACAATGAGCAGTTCTTC. This gives the protein CASSERGYNEQFF.

The chain has TRBV29-1 and TRBJ2-5; 8 bases align to TRBD1. Germline V CDR1 and CDR2: SQVTM, ANQGSEA. The CDR3 has 13 amino acids. The V gene end was trimmed by 6 bases and the J gene end by 4 bases; junction bases not matched to a gene: 7. CDR3 amino acids: CSVAGQGRETQYF. CDR3 coding DNA: TGCAGCGTCGCAGGACAGGGACGAGAGACCCAGTACTTC. Full variable domain (remainder filled in from reference TRBV29-1 and TRBJ2-5): SAVISQKPSRDICQRGTSLTIQCQVDSQVTMMFWYRQQPGQSLTLIATANQGSEATYESGFVIDKFPISRPNLTFSTLTVSNMSPEDSSIYLCSVAGQGRETQYFGPGTRLLVL.

The chain couples TRBV27 to TRBJ1-1; D ambiguous. The CDR3 has 13 residues. The V end lost 5 bases, the J end lost 4 bases, and 11 bases lay between the germline ends. Looked up from germline, CDR1 is MNHEY and CDR2 is SMNVEV (reference sequence). The CDR3 loop reads CASSPVYSTEAFF. CDR3 DNA sequence: TGTGCCAGCAGTCCCGTATATTCCACTGAAGCTTTCTTT.

This rearrangement joins TRBV19 to TRBJ1-1; no clear D gene. Per germline, CDR1 LNHDA and CDR2 SQIVND (reference sequence). The CDR3 spans 12 residues. V was cut by 7 bases and J by 3 bases, with 9 bases left in between. The CDR3 coding sequence is TGTGCCAGTAACCAGTATGACACTGAAGCTTTCTTT. It codes for CASNQYDTEAFF.

This clone was counted once. The chain recombines TRBV19 with TRBJ1-5; a possible D gene is TRBD1 (5 bases). The CDR3 is 14 residues long. The V and J ends lost 5 bases and 6 bases respectively, with 14 bases between them. Germline V CDR1 and CDR2: LNHDA, SQIVND (reference sequence). The CDR3 protein is CASSVLGGGQPQHF. CDR3 bases: TGTGCCAGTAGTGTCCTGGGGGGGGGTCAGCCCCAGCATTTT.

In this sample, this clone turned up a few times. The chain couples TRBV29-1 to TRBJ2-7, with D unclear. CDR1 is SQVTM, CDR2 ANQGSEA, per germline. V gave up 5 bases and J gave up 5 bases, with 10 bases separating them. The CDR3 contains 11 residues. The CDR3 protein is CSVQQNHEQYF. The DNA for the CDR3 is TGCAGCGTTCAGCAGAACCACGAGCAGTACTTC.

The gene calls are TRBV2 and TRBJ1-5; 8 nucleotides match TRBD1. CDR1 and CDR2 from the germline V gene are SNHLY and FYNNEI. This CDR3 comprises 15 residues. With V trimmed by 4 bases and J by 3 bases, 5 bases remained unmatched. The chain's CDR3 is CASSVGQALNQPQHF. The CDR3, as DNA: TGTGCCAGCAGTGTGGGACAGGCCCTCAATCAGCCCCAGCATTTT. Variable domain in full (rest from reference TRBV2 and TRBJ1-5): EPEVTQTPSHQVTQMGQEVILRCVPISNHLYFYWYRQILGQKVEFLVSFYNNEISEKSEIFDDQFSVERPDGSNFTLKIRSTKLEDSAMYFCASSVGQALNQPQHFGDGTRLSIL.

The sample holds a few counts of this clone. The chain carries TRBV7-2 and TRBJ1-6; D gene ambiguous. Germline CDR1 SGHTA, CDR2 FQGNSA. There are 14 residues in the CDR3. The V and J ends lost 6 bases and 6 bases respectively, with 12 bases between them. In DNA, the CDR3 is TGTGCCAGCAGTCCAACAAGGGTTAATTCACCCCTCCACTTT. This gives the protein CASSPTRVNSPLHF.

This chain joins TRBV29-1 and TRBJ2-7; TRBD1 agrees at 8 bases. The CDR3 covers 12 residues. V gave up 8 bases and J gave up 6 bases; unmatched junction bases: 9. Germline CDR1 SQVTM, CDR2 ANQGSEA. CDR3 in amino acids: CSTETGVGEQYF. As DNA, the CDR3 is TGCAGCACCGAGACAGGGGTTGGCGAGCAGTACTTC.

The chain employs TRBV30 and TRBJ2-7; the D gene is possibly TRBD2 (7 bases). Per germline, CDR1 GTSNPN and CDR2 SVGIG (reference sequence). The CDR3 runs 12 residues. With 4 bases removed from V and 2 bases from J, the gap between germline ends came to 9 bases. CDR3 amino acids: CAWKGGPYEQYF. In nucleotides, the CDR3 is TGTGCCTGGAAGGGGGGGCCCTACGAGCAGTACTTC.

This clone came up once. V gene TRBV30 combines with J gene TRBJ1-1, with a possible D match to TRBD1 (6 bases). The germline V and J ends were trimmed by 2 bases and 5 bases, with 15 bases remaining between them. In germline, CDR1 is GTSNPN, CDR2 SVGIG (reference sequence). This CDR3 is built from 14 residues. The CDR3 coding sequence is TGTGCCTGGAGTCCCCAGGGGCGCCGGACTGAAGCTTTCTTT. This encodes CAWSPQGRRTEAFF.

As regards this clone: This CDR3 is also generated by other DNA sequences in the sample. V and J are TRBV30 and TRBJ1-5; D gene ambiguous. The germline CDR1 and CDR2 sequences are GTSNPN and SVGIG (reference sequence). V was cut by 2 bases and J by 2 bases, with 7 bases left in between. The CDR3 consists of 13 residues. The CDR3 sequence is CAWSSKGNQPQHF. CDR3 DNA sequence: TGTGCCTGGAGTAGTAAAGGCAATCAGCCCCAGCATTTT.

This clone turned up a few times. This chain links TRBV15 with TRBJ2-5, with TRBD2 matching 10 bases. With V trimmed by 4 bases and J by 1 base, 6 bases remained unmatched. Germline-derived CDR1 and CDR2 are LNHNV and YYDKDF (reference sequence). This CDR3 has 16 amino acids. The chain's CDR3 is CATSIPGLAFQETQYF. DNA for the CDR3: TGTGCCACCAGCATACCGGGACTAGCGTTCCAAGAGACCCAGTACTTC. Full variable domain (remainder filled in from reference TRBV15 and TRBJ2-5): DAMVIQNPRYQVTQFGKPVTLSCSQTLNHNVMYWYQQKSSQAPKLLFHYYDKDFNNEADTPDNFQSRRPNTSFCFLDIRSPGLGDTAMYLCATSIPGLAFQETQYFGPGTRLLVL.

As regards this clone: One end of the junction does not line up with germline, which may come from a read error. The chain recombines TRBV7-9 with TRBJ2-1; the match to TRBD2 covers 10 bases. Germline values: CDR1 SEHNR, CDR2 FQNEAQ (reference sequence). The CDR3 sequence is 14 residues long. Written as DNA, the CDR3 is TGTGCCAGCAGCGTAGCGGGGGGTTACAATGAGCAGTTCTTC. This encodes CASSVAGGYNEQFF.

The chain links TRBV15 to TRBJ2-7; TRBD1 matches 7 bases. Germline V gene lookup returns CDR1 LNHNV and CDR2 YYDKDF (reference sequence). This CDR3 comprises 16 residues. Unmatched junction bases numbered 14, after V lost 1 base and J lost 8 bases. This chain's CDR3 is CATSRVPGQDTFKQYF. In DNA, the CDR3 is TGTGCCACCAGCAGAGTTCCCGGACAGGATACGTTCAAGCAGTACTTC. Filled out from reference TRBV15 and TRBJ2-7, the complete variable domain reads DAMVIQNPRYQVTQFGKPVTLSCSQTLNHNVMYWYQQKSSQAPKLLFHYYDKDFNNEADTPDNFQSRRPNTSFCFLDIRSPGLGDTAMYLCATSRVPGQDTFKQYFGPGTRLTVT.

The rearrangement links TRBV7-3 to TRBJ2-1; TRBD1 is a possible D gene (6 bases). Germline CDR1 and CDR2: SGHTA and FQGTGA. CDR3 length: 13 amino acids. With 5 bases removed from V and 10 bases from J, the gap between germline ends came to 15 bases. DNA of the CDR3: TGTGCCAGCAGCCTACAGGGAATTGGGGAGCAGTTCTTC. Residues: CASSLQGIGEQFF.

The chain has TRBV7-2 and TRBJ2-7; the D gene could be TRBD1 or TRBD2 (6 bases each). This CDR3 region has 14 residues. From germline, CDR1 is SGHTA and CDR2 FQGNSA. The V gene lost 2 bases and the J gene lost 4 bases, with 12 bases spanning the gap. CDR3 region: CASSLSTGAYEQYF. For the CDR3, the DNA is TGTGCCAGCAGCTTAAGTACGGGGGCTTACGAGCAGTACTTC.